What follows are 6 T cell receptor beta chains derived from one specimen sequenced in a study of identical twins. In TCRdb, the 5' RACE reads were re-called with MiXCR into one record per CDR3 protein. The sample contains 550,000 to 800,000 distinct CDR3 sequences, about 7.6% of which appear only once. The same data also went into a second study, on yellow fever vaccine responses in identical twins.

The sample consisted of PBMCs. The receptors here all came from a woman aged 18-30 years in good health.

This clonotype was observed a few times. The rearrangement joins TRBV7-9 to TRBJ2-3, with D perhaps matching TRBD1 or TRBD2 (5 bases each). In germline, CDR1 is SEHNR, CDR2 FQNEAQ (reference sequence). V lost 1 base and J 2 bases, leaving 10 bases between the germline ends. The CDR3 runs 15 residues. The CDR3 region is CASSLGGGPTDTQYF. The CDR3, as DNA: TGTGCCAGCAGCTTAGGTGGGGGTCCCACAGATACGCAGTATTTT.

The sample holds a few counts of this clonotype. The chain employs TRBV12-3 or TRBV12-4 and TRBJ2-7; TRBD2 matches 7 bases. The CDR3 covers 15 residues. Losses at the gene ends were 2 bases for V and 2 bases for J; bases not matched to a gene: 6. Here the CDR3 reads CASSLWRESTYEQYF. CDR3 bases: TGTGCCAGCAGTTTATGGCGGGAGTCCACCTACGAGCAGTACTTC.

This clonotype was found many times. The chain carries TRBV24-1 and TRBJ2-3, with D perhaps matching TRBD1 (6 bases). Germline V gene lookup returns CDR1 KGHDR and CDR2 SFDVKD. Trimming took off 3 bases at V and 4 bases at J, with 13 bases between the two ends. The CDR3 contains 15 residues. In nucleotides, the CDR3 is TGTGCCACCAGTGATCGCACAGGGCAGGCAGATACGCAGTATTTT. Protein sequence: CATSDRTGQADTQYF.

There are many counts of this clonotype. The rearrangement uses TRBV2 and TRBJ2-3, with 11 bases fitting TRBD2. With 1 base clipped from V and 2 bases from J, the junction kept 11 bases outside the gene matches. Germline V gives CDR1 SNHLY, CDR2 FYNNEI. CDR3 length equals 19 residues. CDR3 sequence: CASSEGVVAGGPPTDTQYF. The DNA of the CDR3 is TGTGCCAGCAGTGAAGGTGTGGTAGCGGGGGGGCCCCCCACAGATACGCAGTATTTT.

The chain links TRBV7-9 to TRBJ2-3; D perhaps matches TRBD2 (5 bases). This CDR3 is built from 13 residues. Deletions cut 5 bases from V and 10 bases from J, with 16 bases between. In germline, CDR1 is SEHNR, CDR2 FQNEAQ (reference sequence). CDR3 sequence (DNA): TGTGCCAGCAGCCCCAAACTAGAAGGTCCGCAGTATTTT. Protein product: CASSPKLEGPQYF.

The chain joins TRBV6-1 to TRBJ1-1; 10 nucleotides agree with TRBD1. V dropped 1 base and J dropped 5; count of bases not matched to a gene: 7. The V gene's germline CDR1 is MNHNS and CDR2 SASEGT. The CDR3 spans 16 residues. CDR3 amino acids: CASSEGGWTGGTEAFF. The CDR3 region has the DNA TGTGCCAGCAGTGAAGGCGGATGGACAGGGGGGACTGAAGCTTTCTTT.